The sample holds many counts of the clone carrying this TCR beta chain. What it binds is unknown. This sample is drawn from a study of neurological immune-mediated disorders. This CDR3 spans 14 amino acids. CDR1 SQVTM and CDR2 ANQGSEA come from the germline V gene. V shed 3 bases and J shed 7 bases, with 15 bases lying between them. Study-level findings and limits: It was the repertoires of 18 of 34 multiple sclerosis patients that phylogenetic grouping placed in one related-CDR3 cluster, which is a possible signature.

TCRdb used MiXCR to reprocess the 5' RACE reads, holding one entry per CDR3 protein. In the table there are 50,000 to 60,000 distinct CDR3 sequences, about 2.5% of which are singletons. 2 million PBMCs stored at -80 C were the source of the unsorted libraries. This TCR was recovered from a man between 45 and 60 years old with multiple sclerosis. The V call is TRBV29-1, the J call TRBJ1-4; D remains unclear. The sequenced sample consisted of PBMCs. The CDR3 spells CSVDVGRGGEKLFF. The CDR3 DNA reads as TGCAGCGTTGATGTTGGAAGAGGTGGTGAAAAACTGTTTTTT.